This T cell receptor beta chain was obtained from a study of cytomegalovirus exposure and HLA in healthy donors. PCR primers comprised 60 Vbeta and 13 Jbeta primers. Using immunoSEQ multiplex PCR, the repertoire was profiled, and TCRdb retains in-frame clones only, with some absent. The data show 120,000 or so clones, less than 85% seen once. Germline CDR1 reads LGHNA; CDR2 reads YNFKEQ. J gave up 4 bases and V 0 bases, and 6 bases lay outside the gene matches. The CDR3 sequence is 16 residues long. V and J are TRBV4-2 and TRBJ2-3; 8 bases align to TRBD2. Sequencing was performed on PBMCs. This TCR was sampled from a male donor in good health and CMV-seronegative. The DNA of the CDR3 is TGTGCCAGCAGCCAAGACCCGGGGGGGCCTTCAGATACGCAGTATTTT. Its protein is CASSQDPGGPSDTQYF.